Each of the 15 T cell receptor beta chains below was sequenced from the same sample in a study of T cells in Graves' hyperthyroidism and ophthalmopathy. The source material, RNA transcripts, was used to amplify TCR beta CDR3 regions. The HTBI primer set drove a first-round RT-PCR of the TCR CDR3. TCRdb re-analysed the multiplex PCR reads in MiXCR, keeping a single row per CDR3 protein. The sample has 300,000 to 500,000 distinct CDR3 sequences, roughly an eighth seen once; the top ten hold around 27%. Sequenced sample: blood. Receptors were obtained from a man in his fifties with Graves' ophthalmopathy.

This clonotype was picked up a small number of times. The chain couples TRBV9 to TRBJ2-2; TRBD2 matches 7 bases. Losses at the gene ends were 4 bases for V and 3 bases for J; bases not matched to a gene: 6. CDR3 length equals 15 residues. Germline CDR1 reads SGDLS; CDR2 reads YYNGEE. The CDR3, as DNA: TGTGCCAGCAGCCATGGACTAGGAGACACCGGGGAGCTGTTTTTT. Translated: CASSHGLGDTGELFF.

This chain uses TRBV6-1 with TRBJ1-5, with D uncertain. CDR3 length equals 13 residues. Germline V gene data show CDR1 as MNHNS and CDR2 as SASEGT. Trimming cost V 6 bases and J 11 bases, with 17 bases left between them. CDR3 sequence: CASRMTDSSAQHF. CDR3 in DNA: TGTGCCAGCAGAATGACCGATTCATCGGCCCAGCATTTT.

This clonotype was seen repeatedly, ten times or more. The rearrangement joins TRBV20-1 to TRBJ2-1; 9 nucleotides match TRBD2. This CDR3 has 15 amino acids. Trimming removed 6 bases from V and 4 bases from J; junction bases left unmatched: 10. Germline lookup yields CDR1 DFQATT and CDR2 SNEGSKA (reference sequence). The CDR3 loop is CSAQRLAANYNEQFF. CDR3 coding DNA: TGCAGTGCCCAGAGACTAGCGGCTAATTACAATGAGCAGTTCTTC.

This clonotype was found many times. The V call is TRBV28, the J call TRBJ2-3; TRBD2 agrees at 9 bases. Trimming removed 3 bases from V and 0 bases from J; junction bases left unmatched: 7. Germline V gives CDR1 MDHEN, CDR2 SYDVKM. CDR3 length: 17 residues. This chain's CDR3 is CASSFPRLAASTDTQYF. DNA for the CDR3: TGTGCCAGCAGTTTTCCTCGACTAGCGGCAAGCACAGATACGCAGTATTTT.

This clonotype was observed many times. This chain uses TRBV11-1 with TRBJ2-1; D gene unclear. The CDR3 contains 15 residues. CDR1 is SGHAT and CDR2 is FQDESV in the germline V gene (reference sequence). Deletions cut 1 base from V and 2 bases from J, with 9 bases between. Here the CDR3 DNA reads TGTGCCAGCAGCTTAGAGGGAAATCCCTACAATGAGCAGTTCTTC. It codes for CASSLEGNPYNEQFF. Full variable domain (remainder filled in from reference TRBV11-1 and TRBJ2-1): EAEVAQSPRYKITEKSQAVAFWCDPISGHATLYWYRQILGQGPELLVQFQDESVVDDSQLPKDRFSAERLKGVDSTLKIQPAELGDSAMYLCASSLEGNPYNEQFFGPGTRLTVL.

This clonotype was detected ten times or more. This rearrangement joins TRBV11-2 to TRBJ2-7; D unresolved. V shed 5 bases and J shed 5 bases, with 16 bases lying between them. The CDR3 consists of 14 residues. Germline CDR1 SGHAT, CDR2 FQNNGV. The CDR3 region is CASSHERIKNEQYF. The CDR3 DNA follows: TGTGCCAGCAGCCATGAACGGATTAAAAACGAGCAGTACTTC.

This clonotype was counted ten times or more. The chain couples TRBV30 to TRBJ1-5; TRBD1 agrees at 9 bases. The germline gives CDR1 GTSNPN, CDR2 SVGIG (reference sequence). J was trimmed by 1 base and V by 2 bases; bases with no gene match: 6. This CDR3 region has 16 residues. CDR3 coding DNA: TGTGCCTGGAGTCGTTCCGGGACAGGGAGCAATCAGCCCCAGCATTTT. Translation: CAWSRSGTGSNQPQHF.

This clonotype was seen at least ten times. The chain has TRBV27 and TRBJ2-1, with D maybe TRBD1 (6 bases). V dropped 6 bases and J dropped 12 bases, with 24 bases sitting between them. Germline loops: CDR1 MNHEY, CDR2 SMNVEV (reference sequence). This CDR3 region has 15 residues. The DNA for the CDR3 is TGTGCCAGCAGCTTCCTAGGGGACACCCTTTATGGGCAGTTCTTC. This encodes CASSFLGDTLYGQFF.

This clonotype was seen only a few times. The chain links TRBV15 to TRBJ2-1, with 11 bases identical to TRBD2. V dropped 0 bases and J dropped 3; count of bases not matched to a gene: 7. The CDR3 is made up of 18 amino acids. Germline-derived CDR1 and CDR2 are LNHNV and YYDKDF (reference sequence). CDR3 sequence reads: CATSRDPGLAGLYNEQFF. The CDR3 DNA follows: TGTGCCACCAGCAGAGATCCCGGACTAGCGGGTCTCTACAATGAGCAGTTCTTC.

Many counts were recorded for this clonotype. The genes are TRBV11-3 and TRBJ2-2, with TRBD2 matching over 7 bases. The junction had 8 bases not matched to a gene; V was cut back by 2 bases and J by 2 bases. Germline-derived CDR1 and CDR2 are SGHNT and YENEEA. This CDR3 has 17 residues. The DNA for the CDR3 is TGTGCCAGCAGCTTATTGGGCGGGAGAGGTAACACCGGGGAGCTGTTTTTT. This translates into CASSLLGGRGNTGELFF.

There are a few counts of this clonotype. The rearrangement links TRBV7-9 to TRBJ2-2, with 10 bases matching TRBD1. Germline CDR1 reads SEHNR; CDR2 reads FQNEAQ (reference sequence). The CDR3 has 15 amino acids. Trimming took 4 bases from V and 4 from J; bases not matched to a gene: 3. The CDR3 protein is CASSSDRGSTGELFF. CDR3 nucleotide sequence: TGTGCCAGCAGCTCGGACAGGGGGAGCACCGGGGAGCTGTTTTTT.

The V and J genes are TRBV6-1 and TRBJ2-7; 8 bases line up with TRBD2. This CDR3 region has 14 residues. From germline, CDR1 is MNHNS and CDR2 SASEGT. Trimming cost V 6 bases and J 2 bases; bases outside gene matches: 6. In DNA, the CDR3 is TGTGCCAGCAGCGCCGGGAGGGGCGCCTACGAGCAGTACTTC. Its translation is CASSAGRGAYEQYF.

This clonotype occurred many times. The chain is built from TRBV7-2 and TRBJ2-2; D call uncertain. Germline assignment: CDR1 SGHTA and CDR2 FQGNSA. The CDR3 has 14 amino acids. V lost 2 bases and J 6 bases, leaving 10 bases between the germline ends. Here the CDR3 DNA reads TGTGCCAGCAGCTTATGGTCGTCCGCCGGGGAGCTGTTTTTT. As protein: CASSLWSSAGELFF.

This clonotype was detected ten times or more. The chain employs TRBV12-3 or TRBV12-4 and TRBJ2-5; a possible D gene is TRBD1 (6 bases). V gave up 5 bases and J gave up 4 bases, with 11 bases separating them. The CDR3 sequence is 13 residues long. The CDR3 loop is CASSGTRRETQYF. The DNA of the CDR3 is TGTGCCAGCAGTGGGACACGCCGAGAGACCCAGTACTTC.

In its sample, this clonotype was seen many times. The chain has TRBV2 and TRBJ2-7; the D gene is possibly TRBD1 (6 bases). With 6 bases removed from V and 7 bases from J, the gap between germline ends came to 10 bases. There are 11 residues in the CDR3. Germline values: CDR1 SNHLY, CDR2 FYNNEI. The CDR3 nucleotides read TGTGCCAGCAGACAGGGTCGGGAGCAGTACTTC. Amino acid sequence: CASRQGREQYF.